This is a list of T cell receptor beta chains from one sample in a study of cytomegalovirus exposure and HLA in healthy donors. Method: immunoSEQ multiplex PCR; TCRdb's copy keeps in-frame clones and lacks some. The top ten hold less than 1.5% of the sample, which has around 180,000 clones, over 70% seen once. Sample: PBMCs. Source of these receptors: a woman aged 25 to 39 in good health and CMV-seropositive. The CDR3 runs from the conserved cysteine through the conserved F or W. D genes are given only for firm matches. Clone sizes are given selectively: once, few, many, or a class where the clone is expanded.

d_call clone_size j_call v_call cdr3_aa cdr3_nt
- - TRBJ1-2 TRBV6-4 CASSESGTNYGYTF TGTGCCAGCAGTGAATCCGGGACAAACTATGGCTACACCTTC
- few TRBJ2-7 TRBV11-2 CASREGYEQYF TGTGCCAGCAGGGAGGGTTACGAGCAGTACTTC
TRBD1 - TRBJ1-2 TRBV5-4 CASSLLSGGRYGYTF TGTGCCAGCAGCTTGTTGTCAGGGGGTCGGTATGGCTACACCTTC
- - TRBJ1-1 TRBV7-8 CASSLAGGRAFF TGTGCCAGCAGCTTAGCGGGAGGAAGAGCTTTCTTT
- - TRBJ1-4 TRBV9 CASSVRQGDEKLFF TGTGCCAGCAGCGTCAGGCAGGGTGATGAAAAACTGTTTTTT
- - TRBJ1-2 TRBV28 CASSLDFFGGYTF TGTGCCAGCAGTTTAGACTTCTTCGGTGGCTACACCTTC
- - TRBJ1-1 TRBV29-1 CSVEEGLDEAFF TGCAGCGTTGAAGAGGGGCTTGATGAAGCTTTCTTT
- - TRBJ2-7 TRBV7-9 CASSLGGNTPYEQYF TGTGCCAGCAGCTTAGGCGGGAATACACCTTACGAGCAGTACTTC
TRBD1 - TRBJ2-2 TRBV2 CASIRTGLNTGELFF TGTGCCAGCATCCGGACAGGATTGAACACCGGGGAGCTGTTTTTT
TRBD2 once TRBJ2-1 TRBV5-1 CASSLGLAGNNEQFF TGCGCCAGCAGCTTGGGACTAGCGGGGAACAATGAGCAGTTCTTC
TRBD1 - TRBJ1-2 TRBV6-4 CASSDLGQGDYGYTF TGTGCCAGCAGTGACTTGGGACAGGGGGACTATGGCTACACCTTC
- few TRBJ2-7 TRBV7-2 CASSPGYEQYF TGTGCCAGCAGCCCGGGGTACGAGCAGTACTTC
TRBD1 - TRBJ2-1 TRBV11-2 CASSFWDRVYNEQFF TGTGCCAGCAGCTTCTGGGACAGGGTCTACAATGAGCAGTTCTTC
TRBD1 - TRBJ1-2 TRBV7-9 CASSPGQGEGYTF TGTGCCAGCAGCCCGGGACAGGGAGAAGGCTACACCTTC
TRBD1 - TRBJ1-5 TRBV28 CASRQTGGIQPQHF TGTGCCAGCAGGCAGACAGGGGGCATCCAGCCCCAGCATTTT
- - TRBJ2-3 TRBV4-2 CASSQVPAGAQDTQYF TGTGCCAGCAGCCAAGTGCCGGCGGGGGCGCAAGATACGCAGTATTTT
TRBD1 - TRBJ1-1 TRBV4-2 CASSQVGTGGTEAFF TGTGCCAGCAGCCAAGTTGGGACAGGAGGGACTGAAGCTTTCTTT
TRBD2 - TRBJ2-5 TRBV5-1 CASSTRTSGQETQYF TGCGCCAGCAGCACCCGGACTAGCGGGCAAGAGACCCAGTACTTC
TRBD1 few TRBJ2-1 TRBV2 CASRDREDTEQFF TGTGCCAGCAGGGACAGGGAGGATACGGAGCAGTTCTTC
- - TRBJ2-5 TRBV6-5 CASSYTGIQETQYF TGTGCCAGCAGTTACACAGGGATTCAAGAGACCCAGTACTTC
- once TRBJ2-1 TRBV7-6 CASSPSWPERRNNEQFF TGTGCCAGCAGCCCCAGCTGGCCGGAGAGACGTAACAATGAGCAGTTCTTC
- few TRBJ2-5 TRBV7-3 CASSLGVQETQYF TGTGCCAGCAGCTTAGGAGTACAAGAGACCCAGTACTTC
TRBD2 - TRBJ2-1 TRBV28 CASRESAGERYNEQFF TGTGCCAGCAGAGAATCGGCGGGAGAGCGCTACAATGAGCAGTTCTTC
- few TRBJ2-7 TRBV6-1 CASSPTVTDSYEQYF TGTGCCAGCAGTCCGACAGTAACAGACTCCTACGAGCAGTACTTC
- few TRBJ2-7 TRBV11-3 CASREMSTAEQYF TGTGCCAGCAGGGAGATGAGTACGGCCGAGCAGTACTTC
- - TRBJ1-4 TRBV6-5 CASSYSEGTNGEKLFF TGTGCCAGCAGTTACTCAGAGGGAACGAACGGTGAAAAACTGTTTTTT
TRBD2 - TRBJ2-7 TRBV7-9 CASSFPGGLAEYEQYF TGTGCCAGCAGCTTCCCGGGGGGACTAGCGGAGTACGAGCAGTACTTC
- - TRBJ2-7 TRBV7-8 CASSLRPQASMSGDEQYF TGTGCCAGCAGCTTAAGGCCACAGGCGTCGATGTCAGGAGACGAGCAGTACTTC